The entry that follows covers one T cell receptor (beta chain) sequence. Its specificity is unknown. TCRdb re-called the RT-PCR reads through MiXCR, storing one row per CDR3 protein. The data contain 650,000 to 800,000 distinct CDR3 sequences, approximately 13% of them seen just once; the ten biggest clones take up less than 7%. The CDR3 loop spans 16 amino acids. V was pared by 2 bases and J by 1 base, with 4 bases of the junction left unmatched. The V gene's germline CDR1 is SGHDT and CDR2 YYEEEE. The data were obtained in a study of response to subunit inactivated influenza vaccine. Study-wide results and limits: T cells newly recruited by each seasonal influenza vaccination are few, the authors suggested.

This clonotype was sampled from a man aged 45-65 years who received an inactivated influenza vaccine. The sequences come from PBMCs from blood, collected around two weeks before vaccination. V gene TRBV5-6 combines with J gene TRBJ2-5; 11 bases line up with TRBD2. The CDR3 spells CASSLTGTSGQETQYF. The CDR3 nucleotides read TGTGCCAGCAGCTTAACCGGGACTAGCGGCCAAGAGACCCAGTACTTC.